Listed here is a single T cell receptor beta chain. The antigen is not known. The same CDR3 also results from other DNA sequences found in this sample. This sample is drawn from a study of shared clonotypes between healthy human individuals. Study context: Three plates were used per donor for CD4 naive, three for CD4 memory, two for CD8 naive and one for CD8 memory. Overall study findings and caveats: Sorted-subset sequencing was shown by rarefaction to be incomplete despite large depth. What naive subsets generally showed was a larger estimated richness than memory subsets showed.

Per germline, CDR1 SGHRS and CDR2 YFSETQ. V lost 1 base, J lost 0 bases, and 4 bases lay in between. CDR3 length equals 14 residues. The data were produced by immunoSEQ multiplex PCR, yet TCRdb's version contains in-frame clones alone and is incomplete. The sample holds around 1.1 million clones, 78% seen once. The clonotype was recovered from a man between 18 and 35 years old in good health. Some clones in this sample may be carry-over from other donors' samples. The V and J genes are TRBV5-1 and TRBJ1-4; D is unclear. Material: memory CD4+ T cells from PBMCs. Indicated subset: CD45RA-negative fraction. The CDR3 region is CASSLQPTNEKLFF. CDR3 in DNA: TGCGCCAGCAGCTTGCAGCCAACTAATGAAAAACTGTTTTTT.